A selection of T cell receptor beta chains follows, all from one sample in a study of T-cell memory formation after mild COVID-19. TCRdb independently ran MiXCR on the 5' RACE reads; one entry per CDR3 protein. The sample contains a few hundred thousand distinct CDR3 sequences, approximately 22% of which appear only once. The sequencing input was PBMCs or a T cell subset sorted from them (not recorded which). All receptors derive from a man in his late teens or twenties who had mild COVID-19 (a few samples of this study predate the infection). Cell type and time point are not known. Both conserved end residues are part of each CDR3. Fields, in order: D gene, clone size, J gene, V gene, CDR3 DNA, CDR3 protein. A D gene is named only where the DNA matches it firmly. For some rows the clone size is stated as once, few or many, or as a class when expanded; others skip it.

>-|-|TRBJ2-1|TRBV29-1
TGCAGCGGACGCGACGGGTATGCATACAATGAGCAGTTCTTC
CSGRDGYAYNEQFF
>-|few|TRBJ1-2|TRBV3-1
TGTGCCAGCAGCCACGAGAGTCGGGGCTACACCTTC
CASSHESRGYTF
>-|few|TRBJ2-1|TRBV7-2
TGTGCCAGCAGCTTTCGCACGGGGGCGGAAATCTATGAGCAGTTCTTC
CASSFRTGAEIYEQFF
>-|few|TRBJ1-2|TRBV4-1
TGCGCCAGCAGATCAGGGGACGGCCATGGCTACACCTTC
CASRSGDGHGYTF
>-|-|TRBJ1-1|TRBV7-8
TGTGCCAGCAGCTTAGTTCCCAGGGGAGGCACTGAAGCTTTCTTT
CASSLVPRGGTEAFF
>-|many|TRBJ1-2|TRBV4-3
TGCGCCAGCAGCCAAGGGATGGAGGGGACCGGTGGCTACACCTTC
CASSQGMEGTGGYTF
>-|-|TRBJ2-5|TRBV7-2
TGTGCCAGCAGCTTAGTCGGGTGGAAGGAGACCCAGTACTTC
CASSLVGWKETQYF
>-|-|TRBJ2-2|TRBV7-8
TGTGCCAGCAGCTTTGGGACTCTGAACACCGGGGAGCTGTTTTTT
CASSFGTLNTGELFF
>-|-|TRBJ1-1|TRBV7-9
TGTGACAGCAGCCTATTGGGACCAGAGACTGAAGCTTTCTTT
CDSSLLGPETEAFF
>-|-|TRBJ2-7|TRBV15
TGTGCCACCAGCAGAGATCGCCGGGGGAACGAACCTCCCTACGAGCAGTACTTC
CATSRDRRGNEPPYEQYF
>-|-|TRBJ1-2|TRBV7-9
TGTGCCAGCAGCCCCCCGGGGGGAGGGAAGGAGAGTGGCTACACCTTC
CASSPPGGGKESGYTF
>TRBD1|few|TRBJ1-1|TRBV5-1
TGCGCCAGCAATACAGGGGAGGACACTGAAGCTTTCTTT
CASNTGEDTEAFF
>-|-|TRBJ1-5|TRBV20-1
TGCAGTGCCAGCTGGGGAGTCAATCAGCCCCAGCATTTT
CSASWGVNQPQHF
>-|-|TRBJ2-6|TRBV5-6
TGTGCCAGCAGCTTGATGCGGGCTGGGGCCAACGTCCTGACTTTC
CASSLMRAGANVLTF
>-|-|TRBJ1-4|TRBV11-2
TGTGCCAGCAGTTACCTTGTGGGGTTCGCCGAAAAACTGTTTTTT
CASSYLVGFAEKLFF
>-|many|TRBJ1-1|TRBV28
TGTGCCAGCAGTACCCAGATGAACACTGAAGCTTTCTTT
CASSTQMNTEAFF
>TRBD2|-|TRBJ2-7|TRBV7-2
TGTGCCAGCAGCCCAGCGGGGGTCTACGAGCAGTACTTC
CASSPAGVYEQYF
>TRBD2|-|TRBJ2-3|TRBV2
TGTGCCAGCAGTGGGGCTAGCGGGGCAGATACGCAGTATTTT
CASSGASGADTQYF